This entry is about one T cell receptor (beta chain). Study processing details: Amplified reference gene primers provided the basis for estimating nucleated cell counts. Clones were sequenced by immunoSEQ multiplex PCR, and TCRdb holds only the in-frame ones, with some missing. V, J and clone size are those of that table, while D and trimming were read from the DNA. The table includes over 100,000 clones, about 80% detected once. The sample belongs to a study of blood T cell repertoires in COVID-19. Study context: Samples taken during acute and convalescent COVID-19 were collected in the United States, Italy and Spain. The cDNA or gDNA used as material had been derived from T cells, B-cell-depleted T cells, or PBMCs.

V was clipped by 0 bases and J by 7 bases, with 10 bases between them. This CDR3 is 13 amino acids long. Germline values: CDR1 PRHDT, CDR2 FYEKMQ (reference sequence). This TCR derives from a woman aged 55-70 years with acute or convalescent COVID-19. The specimen was peripheral blood. The chain links TRBV13 to TRBJ2-7; a weak D match, TRBD1 (6 bases). The CDR3 loop is CASSLGIGQEQYF. CDR3 bases: TGTGCCAGCAGCTTAGGGATCGGACAGGAGCAGTACTTC.